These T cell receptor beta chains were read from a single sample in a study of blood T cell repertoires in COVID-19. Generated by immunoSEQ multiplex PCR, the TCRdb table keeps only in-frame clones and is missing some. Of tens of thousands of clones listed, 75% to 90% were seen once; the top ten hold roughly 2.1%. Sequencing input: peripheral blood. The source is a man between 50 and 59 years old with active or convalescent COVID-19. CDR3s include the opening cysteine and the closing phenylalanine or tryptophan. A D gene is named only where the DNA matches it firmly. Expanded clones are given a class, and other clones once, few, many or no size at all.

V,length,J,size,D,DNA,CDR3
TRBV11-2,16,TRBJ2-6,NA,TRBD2,TGTGCCAGCAGATCCCTGCGGGGGGCTGGGGCCAACGTCCTGACTTTC,CASRSLRGAGANVLTF
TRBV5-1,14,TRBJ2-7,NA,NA,TGCGCCAGCAGCTTGGTTACAGGTTCGTACGAGCAGTACTTC,CASSLVTGSYEQYF
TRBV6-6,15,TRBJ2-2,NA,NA,TGTGCCAGCAGTCCCTACGGAGCGAACACCGGGGAGCTGTTTTTT,CASSPYGANTGELFF
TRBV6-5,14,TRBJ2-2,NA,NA,TGTGCCAGCAGTCATCTACTAGTGGGCGGGGAGCTGTTTTTT,CASSHLLVGGELFF
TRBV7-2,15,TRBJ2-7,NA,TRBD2,TGTGCCAGCAGCTTAGACAGCGGGAGGGCCGACGAGCAGTACTTC,CASSLDSGRADEQYF
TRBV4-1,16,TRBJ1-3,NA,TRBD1,TGCGCCAGCAGCCAAACCGGACAGGGTCGTCGAAACACCATATATTTT,CASSQTGQGRRNTIYF
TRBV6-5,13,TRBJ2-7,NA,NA,TGTGCCAGCAGTTACTCGACATCCTACGAGCAGTACTTC,CASSYSTSYEQYF
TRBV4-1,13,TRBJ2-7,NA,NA,TGCGCCAGCAGCCGGACAGTAATAGACGAGCAGTACTTC,CASSRTVIDEQYF
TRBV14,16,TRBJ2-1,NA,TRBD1,TGTGCCAGCAGCCAAGATCTGGCCAGGGGGCTGGGTGAGCAGTTCTTC,CASSQDLARGLGEQFF
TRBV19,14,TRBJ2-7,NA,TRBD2,TGTGCCAGTAGTAGGACTAGCGGGGTTTACGAGCAGTACTTC,CASSRTSGVYEQYF
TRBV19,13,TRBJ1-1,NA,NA,TGTGCCACCCGCAGCAGGGTTTTCACTGAAGCTTTCTTT,CATRSRVFTEAFF
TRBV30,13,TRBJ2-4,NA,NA,TGTGCCTGGAGTAGTGAGCGGAGAAACATTCAGTACTTC,CAWSSERRNIQYF
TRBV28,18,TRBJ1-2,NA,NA,TGTGCCAGCAGTTCGGGAGTTGGGGTCGATGGGAATAACTATGGCTACACCTTC,CASSSGVGVDGNNYGYTF
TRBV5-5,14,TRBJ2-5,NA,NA,TGTGCCAGCAGCTTGGACGGGAACAAGGAGACCCAGTACTTC,CASSLDGNKETQYF
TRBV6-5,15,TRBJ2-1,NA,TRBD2,TGTGCCAGCAGTTCTTTTCGCGGGGGTATACCTGAGCAGTTCTTC,CASSSFRGGIPEQFF
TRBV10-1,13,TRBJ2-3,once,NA,TGCGCCAGCAGTGAGTCAACTCCAGATACGCAGTATTTT,CASSESTPDTQYF
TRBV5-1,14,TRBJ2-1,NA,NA,TGCGCCAGCAGCTTGGCGCAAGTCGGGGATGAGCAGTTCTTC,CASSLAQVGDEQFF
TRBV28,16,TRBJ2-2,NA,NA,TGTGCCAGCAGTTTACCTCCTTCCCTTTACACCGGGGAGCTGTTTTTT,CASSLPPSLYTGELFF
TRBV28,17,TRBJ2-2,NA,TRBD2,TGTGCCATCCCGGGACTAGCGGGGACCGCGAACACCGGGGAGCTGTTTTTT,CAIPGLAGTANTGELFF
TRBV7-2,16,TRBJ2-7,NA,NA,TGTGCCAGCAGCTTAATGTCAGGGTCGCCTACCTACGAGCAGTACTTC,CASSLMSGSPTYEQYF